This is a list of T cell receptor beta chains from one sample in a study of STAT3 mutations in large granular lymphocyte leukemia. Profiling relied on immunoSEQ multiplex PCR, and the TCRdb table lists in-frame clones only, not all of them. The profile shows under 35,000 clones, approximately 83% of them singletons. Input material: peripheral blood mononuclear cells. The origin of the receptors is a man aged 55 to 70 with T-cell large granular lymphocyte leukemia. Some clones in this sample may be carry-over from other donors' samples. CDR3s include the opening cysteine and the closing phenylalanine or tryptophan. Each record gives: D gene, clone size, CDR3 length, J gene, V gene, CDR3 protein, CDR3 DNA. D genes are given only for firm matches. Size is omitted from some rows. Given values are once, few, many or a class for expanded clones.

D gene: -
clone size: -
CDR3 length: 13
J gene: TRBJ2-5
V gene: TRBV5-1
CDR3 protein: CASSVDSQETQYF
CDR3 DNA: TGCGCCAGCAGCGTGGACAGCCAAGAGACCCAGTACTTC

D gene: -
clone size: -
CDR3 length: 17
J gene: TRBJ2-4
V gene: TRBV12-1
CDR3 protein: CASSQTPPRLAGNIQYF
CDR3 DNA: TGTGCCAGCAGCCAAACCCCGCCGAGACTAGCAGGAAACATTCAGTACTTC

D gene: TRBD1
clone size: few
CDR3 length: 14
J gene: TRBJ2-7
V gene: TRBV28
CDR3 protein: CASYTGGSSYEQYF
CDR3 DNA: TGTGCCAGCTACACAGGGGGCTCTTCCTACGAGCAGTACTTC

D gene: -
clone size: -
CDR3 length: 14
J gene: TRBJ1-5
V gene: TRBV27
CDR3 protein: CASSPLGDGQPQHF
CDR3 DNA: TGTGCCAGCAGTCCGCTGGGGGACGGGCAGCCCCAGCATTTT

D gene: TRBD1
clone size: -
CDR3 length: 15
J gene: TRBJ1-4
V gene: TRBV7-8
CDR3 protein: CASSPDRGRVEKLFF
CDR3 DNA: TGTGCCAGCAGCCCTGACAGGGGGCGGGTTGAAAAACTGTTTTTT

D gene: -
clone size: -
CDR3 length: 15
J gene: TRBJ2-2
V gene: TRBV11-2
CDR3 protein: CASMGRGNGQWELFF
CDR3 DNA: TGTGCCAGCATGGGTAGGGGGAATGGACAGTGGGAGCTGTTTTTT

D gene: -
clone size: -
CDR3 length: 14
J gene: TRBJ2-7
V gene: TRBV5-1
CDR3 protein: CASSLALGTYEQYF
CDR3 DNA: TGCGCCAGCAGCTTGGCACTAGGAACCTACGAGCAGTACTTC

D gene: TRBD1
clone size: -
CDR3 length: 14
J gene: TRBJ1-1
V gene: TRBV4-2
CDR3 protein: CASSLTGGGREAFF
CDR3 DNA: TGTGCCAGCAGCCTTACAGGGGGAGGGAGGGAAGCTTTCTTT

D gene: -
clone size: -
CDR3 length: 15
J gene: TRBJ1-1
V gene: TRBV7-8
CDR3 protein: CASSWTGRLNTEAFF
CDR3 DNA: TGTGCCAGCAGCTGGACTGGGAGGCTGAACACTGAAGCTTTCTTT

D gene: -
clone size: -
CDR3 length: 14
J gene: TRBJ2-7
V gene: TRBV30
CDR3 protein: CAWAMTRGSYEQYF
CDR3 DNA: TGTGCCTGGGCCATGACCAGGGGTTCCTACGAGCAGTACTTC

D gene: TRBD2
clone size: -
CDR3 length: 13
J gene: TRBJ2-5
V gene: TRBV5-1
CDR3 protein: CASSREVAETQYF
CDR3 DNA: TGCGCCAGCTCCCGGGAGGTAGCCGAGACCCAGTACTTC

D gene: -
clone size: -
CDR3 length: 17
J gene: TRBJ2-1
V gene: TRBV5-1
CDR3 protein: CASRESPVKAAANEQFF
CDR3 DNA: TGCGCCAGCAGAGAAAGCCCGGTTAAGGCCGCCGCCAATGAGCAGTTCTTC

D gene: TRBD2
clone size: few
CDR3 length: 18
J gene: TRBJ2-7
V gene: TRBV28
CDR3 protein: CASSLRIGVGTSGREQYF
CDR3 DNA: TGTGCCAGCAGTTTAAGGATCGGGGTGGGGACTAGCGGGAGGGAGCAGTACTTC